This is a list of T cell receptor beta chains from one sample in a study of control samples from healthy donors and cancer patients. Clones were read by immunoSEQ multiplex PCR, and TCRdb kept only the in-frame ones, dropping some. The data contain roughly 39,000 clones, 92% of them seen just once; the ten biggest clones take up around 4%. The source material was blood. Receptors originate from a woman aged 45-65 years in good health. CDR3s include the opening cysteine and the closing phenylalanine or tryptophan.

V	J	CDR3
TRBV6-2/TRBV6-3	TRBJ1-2	CASSHLNYGYTF
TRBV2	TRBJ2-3	CASSGGQGSTDTQYF
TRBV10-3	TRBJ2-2	CAIRPWRGGNTGELFF
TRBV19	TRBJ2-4	CASGDTGAKNIQYF
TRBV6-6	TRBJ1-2	CASSSGQGSGGYTF
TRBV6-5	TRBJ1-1	CASSNSRQMNTEAFF
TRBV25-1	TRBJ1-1	CASKRGGNTEAFF
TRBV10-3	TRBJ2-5	CAISLDFAETQYF
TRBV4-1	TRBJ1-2	CASSQGGGGYGYTF
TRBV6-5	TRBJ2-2	CASSGTDTGELFF
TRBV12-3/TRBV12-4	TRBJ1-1	CASLGAGIGAAFF
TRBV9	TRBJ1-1	CASSVRGTGPEAFF
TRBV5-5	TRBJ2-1	CASSRDNNEQFF
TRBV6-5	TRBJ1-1	CASSYLRENTEAFF
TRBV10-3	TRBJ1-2	CAISEGANYGYTF
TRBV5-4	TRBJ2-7	CASSIGAGRDEQYF
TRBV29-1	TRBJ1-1	CSADSRGRNTEAFF
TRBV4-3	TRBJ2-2	CASSQGGGTPWAGELFF
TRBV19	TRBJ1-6	CASSWSGANSPLHF
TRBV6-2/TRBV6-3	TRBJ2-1	CASSYLGQRHNEQFF
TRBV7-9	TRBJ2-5	CASSFGTGSIETQYF
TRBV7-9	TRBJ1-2	CASSLGGIQGNYGYTF
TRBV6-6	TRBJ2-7	CASSYSADLYEQYF
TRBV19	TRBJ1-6	CASSIDRAYSPLHF
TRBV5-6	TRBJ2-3	CASSSPGLSTSTDTQYF
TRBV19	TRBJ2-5	CASSGGQSGRETQYF
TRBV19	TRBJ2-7	CASSTSGTGSYEQYF
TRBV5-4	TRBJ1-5	CASSLVEYDSNQPQHF
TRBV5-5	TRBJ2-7	CASCNYDFPYEQYF
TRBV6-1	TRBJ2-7	CASSEQGGDYEQYF
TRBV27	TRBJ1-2	CASSSPDRNIGYTF
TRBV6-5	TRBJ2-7	CASSYGAGYEQYF
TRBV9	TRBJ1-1	CASSGTQPTAQNTEAFF
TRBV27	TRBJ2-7	CASSLKGGPYEQYF
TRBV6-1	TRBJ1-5	CASSEGAGGQPQHF
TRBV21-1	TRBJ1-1	CASKGGGPGRNTEAFF
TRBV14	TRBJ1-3	CASSQVAFGNTIYF
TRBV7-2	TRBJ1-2	CASTVRDREYGYTF
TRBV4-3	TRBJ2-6	CASSQGHPARSGANVLTF
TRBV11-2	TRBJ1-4	CASSLSRGLEKLFF
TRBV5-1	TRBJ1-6	CASSEGGILNNSPLHF
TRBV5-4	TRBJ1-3	CASSLRSTSGNTIYF
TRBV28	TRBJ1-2	CASSSGQLAIYGYTF
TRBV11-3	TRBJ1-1	CASSRQGRTPEAFF
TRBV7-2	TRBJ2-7	CASSLVRDTYGQYF
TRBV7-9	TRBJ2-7	CASRILSPHNIYEQYF
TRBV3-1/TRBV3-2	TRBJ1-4	CASSQDYRDEKLFF
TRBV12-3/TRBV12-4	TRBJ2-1	CASSFNEQFF
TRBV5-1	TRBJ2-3	CASSPGVAGGSDTQYF
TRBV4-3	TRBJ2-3	CASSQDPPGGDLRPYTDTQYF
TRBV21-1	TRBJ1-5	CASSKQSTGELNQPQHF
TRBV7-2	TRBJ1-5	CASSLQGPQPQHF
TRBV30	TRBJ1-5	CAWSNSNQPQHF
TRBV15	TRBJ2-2	CATSRGGWGGTGELFF
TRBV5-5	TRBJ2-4	CASSLFPARNIQYF
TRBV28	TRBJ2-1	CASSLLGVSEQFF